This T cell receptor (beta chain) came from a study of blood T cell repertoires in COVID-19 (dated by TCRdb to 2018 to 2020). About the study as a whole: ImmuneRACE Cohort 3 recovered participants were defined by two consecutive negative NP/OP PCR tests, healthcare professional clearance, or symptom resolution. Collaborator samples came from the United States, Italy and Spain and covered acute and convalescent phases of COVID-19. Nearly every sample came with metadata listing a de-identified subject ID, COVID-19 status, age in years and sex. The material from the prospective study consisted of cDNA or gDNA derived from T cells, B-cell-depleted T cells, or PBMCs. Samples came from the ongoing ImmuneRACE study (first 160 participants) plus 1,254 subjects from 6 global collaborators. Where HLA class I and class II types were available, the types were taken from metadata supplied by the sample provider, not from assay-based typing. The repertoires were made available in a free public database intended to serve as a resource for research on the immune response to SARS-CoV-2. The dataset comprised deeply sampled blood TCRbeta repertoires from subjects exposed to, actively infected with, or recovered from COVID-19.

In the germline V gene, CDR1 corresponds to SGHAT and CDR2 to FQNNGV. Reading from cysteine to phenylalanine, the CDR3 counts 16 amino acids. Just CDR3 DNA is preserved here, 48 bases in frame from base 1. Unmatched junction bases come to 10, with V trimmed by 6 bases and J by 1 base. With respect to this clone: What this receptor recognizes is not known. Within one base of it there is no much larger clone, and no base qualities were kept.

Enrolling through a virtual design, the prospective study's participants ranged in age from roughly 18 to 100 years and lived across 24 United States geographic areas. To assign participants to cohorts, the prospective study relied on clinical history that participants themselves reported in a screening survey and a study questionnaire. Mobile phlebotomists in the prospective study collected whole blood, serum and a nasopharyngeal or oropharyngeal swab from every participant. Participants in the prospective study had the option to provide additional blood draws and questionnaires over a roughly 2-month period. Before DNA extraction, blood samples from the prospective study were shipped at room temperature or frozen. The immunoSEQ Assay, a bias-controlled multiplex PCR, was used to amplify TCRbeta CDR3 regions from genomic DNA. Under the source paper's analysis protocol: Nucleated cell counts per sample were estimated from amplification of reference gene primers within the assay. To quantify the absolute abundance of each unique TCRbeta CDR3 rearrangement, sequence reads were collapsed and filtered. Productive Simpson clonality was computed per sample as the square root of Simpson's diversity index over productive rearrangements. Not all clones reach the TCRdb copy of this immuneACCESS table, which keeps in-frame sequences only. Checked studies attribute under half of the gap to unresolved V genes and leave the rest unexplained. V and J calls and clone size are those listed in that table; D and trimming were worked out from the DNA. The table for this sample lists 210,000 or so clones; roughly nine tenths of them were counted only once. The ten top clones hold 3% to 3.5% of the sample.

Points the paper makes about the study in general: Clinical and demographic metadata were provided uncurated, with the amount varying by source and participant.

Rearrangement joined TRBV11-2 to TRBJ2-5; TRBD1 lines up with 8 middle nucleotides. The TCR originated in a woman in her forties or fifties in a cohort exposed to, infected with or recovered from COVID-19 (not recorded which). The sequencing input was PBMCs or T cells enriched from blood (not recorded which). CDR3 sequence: CASSSRGQGFQETQYF. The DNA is TGTGCCAGCAGTTCGAGAGGACAGGGCTTCCAAGAGACCCAGTACTTC.